A selection of T cell receptor beta chains follows, all from one sample in a study of lymphopenia after photon versus proton radiotherapy. Profiled with immunoSEQ multiplex PCR; TCRdb holds only in-frame clones, not every one. The sample consists of about 16,000 clones, more than 85% of them appearing once. The starting material was peripheral blood, obtained from a patient treated with proton-based radiotherapy. The source of these receptors is a woman in her sixties with cholangiocarcinoma. Some clones in this sample may be carry-over from other donors' samples. Both conserved end residues are part of each CDR3. A D gene is named only where the DNA matches it firmly. For some rows the clone size is stated as once, few or many, or as a class when expanded; others skip it.

cdr3_aa d_call v_call clone_size
CASSDSGQMNYGYTF TRBD1 TRBV27 -
CASSLADSRSYEQYF - TRBV7-8 -
CASSGQGRIYGYTF TRBD1 TRBV27 -
CASSLAWGKDSPLHF - TRBV7-7 -
CASGLFAGELFF - TRBV2 -
CASSTQTVGELFF - TRBV11-2 once
CASSPRGRNTEAFF - TRBV7-2 -
CATSWDRSYEQYF - TRBV15 -
CASSNFLMNTEAFF - TRBV6-1 -
CASTLDGLGGRGNQPQHF - TRBV19 once
CASSLGISSSYNEQFF - TRBV5-1 -
CASTIGQVVGGELFF TRBD1 TRBV27 -
CASSGSYNSPLHF - TRBV27 -
CASSPDSRLEGYTF - TRBV6-5 -
CASFPGTGVYYEQYF TRBD1 TRBV28 -
CASRPGTASWNEQFF - TRBV6-4 -
CASSPPHAYEQYF - TRBV18 -
CASSSIKTVNYGYTF - TRBV9 -
CASSLGKGRGKDTEAFF - TRBV7-9 -
CASSLQGADTEAFF TRBD1 TRBV27 -
CASRLTSGANNEQFF TRBD2 TRBV6-4 -
CASSLGGVTQETQYF TRBD2 TRBV7-2 -
CASSPLQLAGASNEQFF TRBD2 TRBV18 -
CASSEPPGSLSEQYF - TRBV10-2 -
CASTDSRTYNEQFF - TRBV2 once
CASSQRASGLFYEQYF - TRBV4-3 -
CASSQAAGTGYEQYF - TRBV4-2 once
CASSLDLAGGSETQYF TRBD2 TRBV7-2 -
CASSPSWGIDTQYF - TRBV7-2 -
CASSQGIGADIQYF - TRBV4-3 -
CASSSALTGTGDGYTF TRBD1 TRBV5-1 -
CASSFGIATEAFF - TRBV11-3 -
CASSFSGAGGTEAFF TRBD1 TRBV7-2 -
CASSPRDRAYGYTF TRBD1 TRBV18 -
CASSEANRGGNEQFF - TRBV10-1 -